The rows below give T cell receptor beta chains drawn from one sample of a study of shared clonotypes between healthy human individuals. Repertoires were generated with immunoSEQ multiplex PCR, while TCRdb's copy carries only in-frame clones and drops some. The sample lists 300,000 to 400,000 clones, roughly 70% occurring once. Sequenced sample: memory CD4+ T cells sorted from blood. The origin of the receptors is a man younger than 45 in good health. The CDR3 runs from the conserved cysteine through the conserved F or W. The D gene is left open where the match is weak. Some rows mark clone size as missing; the rest say once, few, many or name a class of expanded clone.

>TRBV9|TRBJ2-2|.|few
CASSVNMLNTGELFF
>TRBV18|TRBJ2-2|TRBD2|.
CASSPEIAGNGELFF
>TRBV7-9|TRBJ2-7|.|.
CASSLGGRVAYEQYF
>TRBV2|TRBJ2-7|.|few
CASSDQAFNSYEQYF
>TRBV7-9|TRBJ2-4|.|few
CASSPRGPDIQYF
>TRBV7-3|TRBJ2-2|TRBD1|.
CASKQGANTGELFF
>TRBV10-2|TRBJ2-4|.|few
CASSPRQEGIQYF
>TRBV9|TRBJ2-7|.|.
CASSVDPALNYEQYF
>TRBV11-3|TRBJ2-1|TRBD2|.
CASSLGGLANEQFF
>TRBV5-1|TRBJ2-7|.|once
CASSLQGREQYF
>TRBV28|TRBJ2-5|TRBD1|few
CASSMLTGGSETQYF
>TRBV18|TRBJ2-1|TRBD2|few
CASSPPDGAGGTYNEQFF
>TRBV10-3|TRBJ1-2|TRBD1|.
CAINPTGVGGYTF
>TRBV28|TRBJ2-1|TRBD1|.
CASSPLGGQGYNEQFF
>TRBV15|TRBJ2-4|TRBD2|.
CAISGGGRADIQYF
>TRBV7-2|TRBJ2-1|TRBD2|.
CASSLSAGGPGNEQFF
>TRBV5-1|TRBJ2-2|TRBD1|.
CASSSGQGYGELFF
>TRBV12-5|TRBJ2-1|.|.
CASGLIGPYNEQFF
>TRBV6-5|TRBJ2-7|TRBD1|.
CASTRDRGGEQYF
>TRBV19|TRBJ2-7|.|.
CASSMTGGTYEQYF
>TRBV29-1|TRBJ2-3|TRBD2|.
CSIAGGGPDTQYF
>TRBV6-1|TRBJ2-5|TRBD1|.
CASNRGDTQETQYF
>TRBV28|TRBJ2-7|.|.
CASSLFLQTYEQYF
>TRBV19|TRBJ2-1|.|.
CASRRVFAINEQFF
>TRBV10-3|TRBJ1-4|TRBD1|.
CAISEGRGLTNEKLFF
>TRBV11-2|TRBJ1-1|.|.
CASSQYNTEAFF
>TRBV19|TRBJ2-1|.|.
CASRGGGGLSSYNEQFF
>TRBV5-6|TRBJ1-5|.|.
CASSLGFGNQPQHF
>TRBV5-1|TRBJ1-2|.|.
CASSLDLLTGPSYGYTF
>TRBV30|TRBJ2-1|.|.
CAWRAGLGALNYNEQFF
>TRBV19|TRBJ2-1|.|.
CASSIGFDSSYNEQFF
>TRBV11-3|TRBJ1-1|.|.
CASSIGTASEAFF
>TRBV29-1|TRBJ2-6|.|few
CSVGAGANVLTF
>TRBV28|TRBJ2-7|TRBD2|few
CASRATSGRSYEQYF
>TRBV28|TRBJ2-5|.|.
CASSDGSLMVETQYF
>TRBV15|TRBJ2-1|TRBD2|.
CATSRVGAGVRNEQFF
>TRBV5-5|TRBJ1-4|TRBD1|.
CASSQGGQTTLFF
>TRBV9|TRBJ2-7|TRBD2|few
CASSVAPTGLDEQYF
>TRBV7-9|TRBJ1-2|.|few
CASSLSSREGGYTF
>TRBV5-1|TRBJ2-1|.|.
CASSLGREDNEQFF
>TRBV6-6|TRBJ2-3|.|.
CASSYSLGRFTDTQYF
>TRBV6-6|TRBJ1-5|.|.
CASIWARDGSNQPQHF
>TRBV18|TRBJ2-1|.|.
CASSPPGGGAGNEQFF
>TRBV29-1|TRBJ2-4|TRBD2|.
CSVYSGLDIQYF
>TRBV5-1|TRBJ2-5|.|.
CASSAHQETQYF
>TRBV27|TRBJ2-7|.|.
CASSLPGYEQYF
>TRBV4-3|TRBJ2-5|.|.
CASSQQTEETQYF
>TRBV5-6|TRBJ2-7|TRBD1|.
CASSLPHGQGVYEQYF
>TRBV7-3|TRBJ1-1|.|.
CASSLTAGNTEAFF